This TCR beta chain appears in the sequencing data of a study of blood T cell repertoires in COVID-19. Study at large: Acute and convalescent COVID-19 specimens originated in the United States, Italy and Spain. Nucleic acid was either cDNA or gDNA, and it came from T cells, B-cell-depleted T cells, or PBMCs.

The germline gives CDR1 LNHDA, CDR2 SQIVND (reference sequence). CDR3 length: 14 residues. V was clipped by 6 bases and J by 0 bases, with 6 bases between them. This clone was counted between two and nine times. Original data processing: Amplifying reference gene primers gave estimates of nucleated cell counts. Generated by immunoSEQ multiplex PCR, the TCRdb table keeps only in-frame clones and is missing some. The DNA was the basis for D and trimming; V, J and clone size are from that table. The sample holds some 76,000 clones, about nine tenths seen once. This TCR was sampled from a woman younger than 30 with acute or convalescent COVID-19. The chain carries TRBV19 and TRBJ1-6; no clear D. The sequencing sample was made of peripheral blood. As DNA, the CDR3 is TGTGCCAGTAGCGTGAGCTCCTATAATTCACCCCTCCACTTT. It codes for CASSVSSYNSPLHF. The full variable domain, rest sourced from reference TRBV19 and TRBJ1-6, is DGGITQSPKYLFRKEGQNVTLSCEQNLNHDAMYWYRQDPGQGLRLIYYSQIVNDFQKGDIAEGYSVSREKKESFPLTVTSAQKNPTAFYLCASSVSSYNSPLHFGNGTRLTVT.